This T cell receptor (beta chain) is from a study of CD8+ T cells in alopecia areata. The CDR3 sequence is 12 residues long. The germline V and J ends were trimmed by 3 bases and 8 bases, with 8 bases remaining between them. Germline loops: CDR1 SGHTA, CDR2 FQGNSA. Stated treatment: oral pan-JAK inhibitor, 5-10 mg twice daily. CD4+ and CD8+ T cells were sorted from PBMCs. Isolated RNA was reverse transcribed into cDNA used as the sequencing template. Profiling relied on immunoSEQ multiplex PCR, and the TCRdb table lists in-frame clones only, not all of them. The sample carries more than 110,000 clones, roughly four fifths recorded once.

The V gene is TRBV7-2, the J gene TRBJ2-1; possible D gene TRBD2, 5 bases. This material consisted of CD8+ T cells sorted from blood, taken at week 4, from a patient treated with tofacitinib. The sequence was obtained from a human donor with alopecia areata. The CDR3 loop reads CASSLVRDEQFF. CDR3 sequence (DNA): TGTGCCAGCAGCTTGGTGAGGGATGAGCAGTTCTTC.